Included here is one TCR beta chain sequence, with context. Its specificity is not known. Looked up from germline, CDR1 is SEHNR and CDR2 is FQNEAQ (reference sequence). CDR3 length: 14 residues. Trimming removed 3 bases from V and 3 bases from J, with 11 bases in between. Here immunoSEQ multiplex PCR was the method, and the copy in TCRdb shows in-frame clones only, minus some. The table records tens of thousands of clones, approximately 90% of them present only once. This sample was included in a study of Tregs in tolerant kidney transplant recipients. Notes on the study in general: Nucleotide sequences could not be compared across some patients' samples due to primer changes.

Unstimulated regulatory T cells (CD4+CD25+CD127-), CD4+CD25- non-regulatory cells, CD4 and CD8 cells were FACS-sorted from thawed PBMCs. Thawed PBMCs were rested overnight at 37°C with 200 to 250 IU/ml IL-2 before regulatory T cell sorting. This clonotype originated in a human donor who received a combined kidney and bone marrow transplant. V and J are TRBV7-9 and TRBJ1-2; possibly TRBD1 for D (5 bases). The sample consisted of Tregs from blood, taken before the transplant. CDR3 in DNA: TGTGCCAGCAGCTTCGGGGGGTTACACTATGGCTACACCTTC. This translates into CASSFGGLHYGYTF.